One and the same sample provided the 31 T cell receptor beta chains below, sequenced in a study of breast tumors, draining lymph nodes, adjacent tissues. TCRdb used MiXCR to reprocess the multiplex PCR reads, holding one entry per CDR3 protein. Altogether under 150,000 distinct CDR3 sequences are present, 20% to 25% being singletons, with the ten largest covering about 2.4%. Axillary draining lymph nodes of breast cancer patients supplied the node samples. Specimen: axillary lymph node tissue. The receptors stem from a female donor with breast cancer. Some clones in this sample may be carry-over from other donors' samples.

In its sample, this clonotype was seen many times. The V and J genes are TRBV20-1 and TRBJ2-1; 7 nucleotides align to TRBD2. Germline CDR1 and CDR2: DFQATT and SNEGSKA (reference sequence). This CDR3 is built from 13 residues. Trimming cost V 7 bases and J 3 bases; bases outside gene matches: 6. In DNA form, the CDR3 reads TGCAGTGGATTGGCTAGCGGCTACAATGAGCAGTTCTTC. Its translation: CSGLASGYNEQFF.

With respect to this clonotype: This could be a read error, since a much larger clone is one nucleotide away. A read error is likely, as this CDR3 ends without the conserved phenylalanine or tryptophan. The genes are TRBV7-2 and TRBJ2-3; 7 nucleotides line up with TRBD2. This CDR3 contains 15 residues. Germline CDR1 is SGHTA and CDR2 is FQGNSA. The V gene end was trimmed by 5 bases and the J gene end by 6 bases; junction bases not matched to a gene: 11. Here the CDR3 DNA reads TGTGCCAGCAGCCGTCGCGCGGGAGAAGGGGATACGCAGTATCTT. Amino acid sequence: CASSRRAGEGDTQYL.

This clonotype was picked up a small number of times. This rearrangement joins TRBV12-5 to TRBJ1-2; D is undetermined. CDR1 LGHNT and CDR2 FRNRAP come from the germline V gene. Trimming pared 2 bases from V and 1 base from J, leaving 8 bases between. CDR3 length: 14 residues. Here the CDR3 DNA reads TGTGCTAGTGGTTTGTCAGAGCTTAACTATGGCTACACCTTC. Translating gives CASGLSELNYGYTF.

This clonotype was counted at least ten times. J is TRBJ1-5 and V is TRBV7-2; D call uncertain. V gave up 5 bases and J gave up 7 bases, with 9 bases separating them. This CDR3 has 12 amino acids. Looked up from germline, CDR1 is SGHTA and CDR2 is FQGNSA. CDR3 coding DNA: TGTGCCAGCAGCCGGAGAGAGCAGCCCCAGCATTTT. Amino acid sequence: CASSRREQPQHF.

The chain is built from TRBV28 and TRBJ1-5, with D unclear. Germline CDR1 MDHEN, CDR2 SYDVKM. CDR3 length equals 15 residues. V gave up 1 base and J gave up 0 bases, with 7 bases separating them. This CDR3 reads CASSLYRASNQPQHF. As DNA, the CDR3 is TGTGCCAGCAGTTTATATCGGGCTAGCAATCAGCCCCAGCATTTT. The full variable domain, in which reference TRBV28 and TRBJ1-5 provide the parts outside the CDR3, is DVKVTQSSRYLVKRTGEKVFLECVQDMDHENMFWYRQDPGLGLRLIYFSYDVKMKEKGDIPEGYSVSREKKERFSLILESASTNQTSMYLCASSLYRASNQPQHFGDGTRLSIL.

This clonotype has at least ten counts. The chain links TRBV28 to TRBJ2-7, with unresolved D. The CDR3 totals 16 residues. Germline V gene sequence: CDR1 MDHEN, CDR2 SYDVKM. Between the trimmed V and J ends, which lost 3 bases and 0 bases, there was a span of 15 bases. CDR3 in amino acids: CASSFSVGSSSYEQYF. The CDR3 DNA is TGTGCCAGCAGTTTTTCGGTGGGATCTAGCTCCTACGAGCAGTACTTC.

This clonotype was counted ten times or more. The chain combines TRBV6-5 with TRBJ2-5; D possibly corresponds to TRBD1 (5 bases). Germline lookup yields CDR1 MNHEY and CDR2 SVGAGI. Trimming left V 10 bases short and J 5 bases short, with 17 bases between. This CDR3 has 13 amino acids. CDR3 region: CATSNGAEETQYF. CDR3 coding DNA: TGTGCCACCTCTAATGGGGCGGAGGAGACCCAGTACTTC.

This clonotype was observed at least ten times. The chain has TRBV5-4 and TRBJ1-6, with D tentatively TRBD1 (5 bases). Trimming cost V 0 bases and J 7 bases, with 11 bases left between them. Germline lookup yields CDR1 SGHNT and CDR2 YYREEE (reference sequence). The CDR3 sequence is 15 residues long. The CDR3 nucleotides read TGTGCCAGCAGCTTGGAGGGGACTGGGAATTCACCCCTCCACTTT. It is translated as CASSLEGTGNSPLHF. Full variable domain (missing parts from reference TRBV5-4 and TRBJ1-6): ETGVTQSPTHLIKTRGQQVTLRCSSQSGHNTVSWYQQALGQGPQFIFQYYREEENGRGNFPPRFSGLQFPNYSSELNVNALELDDSALYLCASSLEGTGNSPLHFGNGTRLTVT.

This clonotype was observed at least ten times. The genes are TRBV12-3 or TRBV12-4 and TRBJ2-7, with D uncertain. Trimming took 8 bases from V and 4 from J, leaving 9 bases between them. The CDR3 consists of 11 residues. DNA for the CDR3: TGTGCCAGCGCACAGAGTTACGAGCAGTACTTC. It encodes CASAQSYEQYF.

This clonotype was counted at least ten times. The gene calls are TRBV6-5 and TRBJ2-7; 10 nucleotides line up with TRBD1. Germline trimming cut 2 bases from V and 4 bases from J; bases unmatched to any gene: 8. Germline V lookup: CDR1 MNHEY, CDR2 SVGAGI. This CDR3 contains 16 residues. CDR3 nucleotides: TGTGCCAGCAGTTACCCCCGGGACAGGGGTACTTACGAGCAGTACTTC. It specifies CASSYPRDRGTYEQYF.

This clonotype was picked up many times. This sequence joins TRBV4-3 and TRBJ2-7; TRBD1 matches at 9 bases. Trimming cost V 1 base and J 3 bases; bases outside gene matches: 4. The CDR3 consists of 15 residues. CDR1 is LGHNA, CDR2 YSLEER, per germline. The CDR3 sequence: CASSQGQGGGYEQYF. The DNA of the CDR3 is TGCGCCAGCAGCCAAGGACAGGGGGGAGGCTACGAGCAGTACTTC.

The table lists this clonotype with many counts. The CDR3 protein is CSVAPWTSGSDEQFF. The CDR3 coding sequence is TGCAGCGTTGCTCCTTGGACTAGCGGGAGCGATGAGCAGTTCTTC. This rearrangement joins TRBV29-1 to TRBJ2-1; 13 bases align to TRBD2. The CDR3 extends over 15 amino acids. V lost 4 bases and J lost 8; bases outside the gene matches: 8. Germline V gene sequence: CDR1 SQVTM, CDR2 ANQGSEA.

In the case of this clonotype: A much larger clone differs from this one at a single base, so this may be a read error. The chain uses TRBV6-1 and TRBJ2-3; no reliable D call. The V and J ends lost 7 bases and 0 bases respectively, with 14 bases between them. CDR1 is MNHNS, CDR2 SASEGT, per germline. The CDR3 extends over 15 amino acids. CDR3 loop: CASTEMVRSTDTQYF. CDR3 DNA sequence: TGTGCCAGCACCGAAATGGTTAGGAGCACAGATACGCAGTATTTT.

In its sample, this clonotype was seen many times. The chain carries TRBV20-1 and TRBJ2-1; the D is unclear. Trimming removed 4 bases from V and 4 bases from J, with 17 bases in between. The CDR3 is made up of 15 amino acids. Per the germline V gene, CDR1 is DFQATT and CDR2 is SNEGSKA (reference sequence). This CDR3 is CSATTDALGYNEQFF. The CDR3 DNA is TGCAGTGCTACGACTGACGCTTTAGGGTACAATGAGCAGTTCTTC.

CDR3 region: CASRQGTRANYGYTF. Here the CDR3 DNA reads TGTGCCAGCAGGCAGGGGACCCGAGCTAACTATGGCTACACCTTC. The chain carries TRBV5-8 and TRBJ1-2, with D perhaps matching TRBD1 (6 bases). This CDR3 contains 15 residues. CDR1 and CDR2 from the germline V gene are SGHTS and YDEGEE. V lost 5 bases, J lost 0 bases, and 14 bases lay in between.

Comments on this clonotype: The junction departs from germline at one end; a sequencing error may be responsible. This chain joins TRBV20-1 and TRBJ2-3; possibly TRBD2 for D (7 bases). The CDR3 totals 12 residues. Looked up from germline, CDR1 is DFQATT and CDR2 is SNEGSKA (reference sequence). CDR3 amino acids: CSAGGGTDTQYF. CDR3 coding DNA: TGCAGTGCTGGGGGGGGCACGGATACGCAGTATTTT.

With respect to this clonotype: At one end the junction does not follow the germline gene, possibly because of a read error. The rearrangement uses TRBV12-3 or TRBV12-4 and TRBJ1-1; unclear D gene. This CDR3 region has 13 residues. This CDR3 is CASSLGGYTEALF. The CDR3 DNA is TGTGCCAGCAGTTTGGGCGGATACACTGAAGCTCTCTTT.

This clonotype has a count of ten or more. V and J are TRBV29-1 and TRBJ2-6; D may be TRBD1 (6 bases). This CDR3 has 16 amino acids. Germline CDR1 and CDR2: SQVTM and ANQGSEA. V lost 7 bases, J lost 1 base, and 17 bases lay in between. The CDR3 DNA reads TGCAGCGCAGAGGAGGACGGGACATCTGGGGCCAACGTCCTGACTTTC. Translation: CSAEEDGTSGANVLTF.

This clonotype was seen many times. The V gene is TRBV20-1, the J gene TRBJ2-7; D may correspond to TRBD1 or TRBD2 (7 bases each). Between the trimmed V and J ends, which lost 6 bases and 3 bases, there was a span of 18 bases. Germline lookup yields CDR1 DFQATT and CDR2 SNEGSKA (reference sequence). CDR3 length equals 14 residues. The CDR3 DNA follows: TGCAGTGCACCCCGGGGGGCAGGGGGCTACGAGCAGTACTTC. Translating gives CSAPRGAGGYEQYF.

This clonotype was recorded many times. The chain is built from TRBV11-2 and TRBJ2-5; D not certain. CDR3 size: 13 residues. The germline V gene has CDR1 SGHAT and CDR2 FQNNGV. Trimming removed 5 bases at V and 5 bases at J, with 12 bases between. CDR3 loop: CASSPSNEETQYF. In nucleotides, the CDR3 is TGTGCCAGCAGCCCCAGTAACGAGGAGACCCAGTACTTC.

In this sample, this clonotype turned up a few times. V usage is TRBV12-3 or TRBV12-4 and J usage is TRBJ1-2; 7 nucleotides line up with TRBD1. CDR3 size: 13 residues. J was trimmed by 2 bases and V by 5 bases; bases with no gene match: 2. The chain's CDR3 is CASSLRGNYGYTF. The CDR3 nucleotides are TGTGCCAGCAGTCTCAGGGGGAACTATGGCTACACCTTC.

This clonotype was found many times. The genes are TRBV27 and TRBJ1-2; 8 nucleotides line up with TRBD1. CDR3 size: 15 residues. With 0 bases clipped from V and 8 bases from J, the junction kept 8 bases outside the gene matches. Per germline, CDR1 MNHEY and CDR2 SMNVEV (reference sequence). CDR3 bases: TGTGCCAGCAGTTTATCATGGACAGGGCGTTCGGGCTACACCTTC. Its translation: CASSLSWTGRSGYTF.

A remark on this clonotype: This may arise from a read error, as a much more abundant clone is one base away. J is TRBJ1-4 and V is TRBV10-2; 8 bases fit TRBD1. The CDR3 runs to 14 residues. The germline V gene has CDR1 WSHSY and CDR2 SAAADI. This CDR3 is CASSGTGRDEELFF. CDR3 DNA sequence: TGCGCCAGCAGTGGGACAGGGAGAGATGAAGAACTGTTTTTT.

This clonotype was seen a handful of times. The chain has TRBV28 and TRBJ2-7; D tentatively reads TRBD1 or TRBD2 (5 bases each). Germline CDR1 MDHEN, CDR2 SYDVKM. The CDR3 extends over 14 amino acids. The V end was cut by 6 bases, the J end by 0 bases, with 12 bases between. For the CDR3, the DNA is TGTGCCAGCAGGGGGACGTTTAGCTCCTACGAGCAGTACTTC. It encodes CASRGTFSSYEQYF.

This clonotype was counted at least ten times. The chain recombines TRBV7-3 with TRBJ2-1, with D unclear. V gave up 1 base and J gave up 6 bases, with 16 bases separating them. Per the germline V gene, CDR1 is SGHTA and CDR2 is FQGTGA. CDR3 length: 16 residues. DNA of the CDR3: TGTGCCAGCAGCTTAATCGCGAGCGCCCAGGCCAATGAGCAGTTCTTC. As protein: CASSLIASAQANEQFF.

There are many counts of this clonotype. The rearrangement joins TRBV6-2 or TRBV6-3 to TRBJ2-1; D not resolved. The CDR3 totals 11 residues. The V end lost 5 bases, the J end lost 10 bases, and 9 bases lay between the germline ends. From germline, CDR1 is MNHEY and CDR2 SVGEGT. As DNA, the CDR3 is TGTGCCAGCAGTCCAGGACCCGAGCAGTTCTTC. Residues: CASSPGPEQFF.

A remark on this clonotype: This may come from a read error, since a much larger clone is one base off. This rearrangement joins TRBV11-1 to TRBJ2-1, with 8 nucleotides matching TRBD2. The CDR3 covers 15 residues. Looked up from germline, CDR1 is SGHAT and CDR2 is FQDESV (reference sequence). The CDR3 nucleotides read TGTGCCGGCAGCCTGGGCTCTGGCGGGAGGAATGAGCAGTTCTTC. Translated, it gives CAGSLGSGGRNEQFF. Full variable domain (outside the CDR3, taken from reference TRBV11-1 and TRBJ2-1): EAEVAQSPRYKITEKSQAVAFWCDPISGHATLYWYRQILGQGPELLVQFQDESVVDDSQLPKDRFSAERLKGVDSTLKIQPAELGDSAMYLCAGSLGSGGRNEQFFGPGTRLTVL.

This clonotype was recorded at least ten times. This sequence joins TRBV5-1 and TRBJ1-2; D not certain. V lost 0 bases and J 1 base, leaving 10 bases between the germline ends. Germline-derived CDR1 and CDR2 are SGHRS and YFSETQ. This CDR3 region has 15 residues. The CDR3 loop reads CASSLAKADNYGYTF. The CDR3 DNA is TGCGCCAGCAGCTTGGCGAAGGCCGATAACTATGGCTACACCTTC.

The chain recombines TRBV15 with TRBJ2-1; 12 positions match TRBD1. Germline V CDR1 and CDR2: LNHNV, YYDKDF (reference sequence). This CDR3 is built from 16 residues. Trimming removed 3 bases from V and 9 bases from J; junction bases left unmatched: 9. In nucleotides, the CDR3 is TGTGCCACCAGCAGGCGCGGGGACAGGGGGCGCGGTGAGCAGTTCTTC. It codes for CATSRRGDRGRGEQFF.

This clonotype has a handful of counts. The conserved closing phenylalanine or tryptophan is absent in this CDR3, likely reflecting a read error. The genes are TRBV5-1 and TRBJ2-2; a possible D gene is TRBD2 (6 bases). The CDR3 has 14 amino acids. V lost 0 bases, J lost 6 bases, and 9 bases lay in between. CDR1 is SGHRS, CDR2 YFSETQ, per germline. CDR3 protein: CASSLVSSAGELFL. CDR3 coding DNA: TGCGCCAGCAGCTTGGTGTCTAGCGCCGGGGAGCTGTTTTTA.

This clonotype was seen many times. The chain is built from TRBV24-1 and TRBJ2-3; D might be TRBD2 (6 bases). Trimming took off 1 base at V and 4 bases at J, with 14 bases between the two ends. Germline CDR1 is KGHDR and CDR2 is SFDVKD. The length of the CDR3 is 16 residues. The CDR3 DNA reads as TGTGCCACCAGTGATTTCCGACTAGATCGCGCAGATACGCAGTATTTT. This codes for CATSDFRLDRADTQYF.